This T cell receptor beta chain was sequenced in a study of blood T cell repertoires in COVID-19. The V gene end was trimmed by 0 bases and the J gene end by 2 bases; junction bases not matched to a gene: 3. Germline V CDR1 and CDR2: SQVTM, ANQGSEA. The CDR3 has 16 residues. Only in-frame clones appear in the TCRdb table, and some are missing; sequencing was by immunoSEQ multiplex PCR. The sample includes 50,000 to 60,000 clones, around 83% of them seen just once. The J gene is TRBJ2-6, the V gene TRBV29-1; 8 bases line up with TRBD1. This TCR was sampled from a man aged 70 or older with active COVID-19. Input material: peripheral blood. The CDR3 here is CSVEEQGVPGANVLTF. CDR3 sequence (DNA): TGCAGCGTTGAAGAACAGGGGGTACCTGGGGCCAACGTCCTGACTTTC.